Following are 30 T cell receptor beta chains from one sample sequenced in a study of T cell responses to AZD1222 COVID-19 vaccine. Some clones are missing from TCRdb's copy, which holds only in-frame ones; the method was immunoSEQ multiplex PCR. The data hold about 100,000 clones, with 88% observed a single time. Specimen: peripheral blood, collected on day 0 of AZD1222 vaccination. All receptors derive from an adult in good health.

The chain couples TRBV7-9 to TRBJ2-3; D perhaps matches TRBD1 (5 bases). The CDR3 spans 16 residues. Germline loops: CDR1 SEHNR, CDR2 FQNEAQ (reference sequence). V was cut by 1 base and J by 4 bases, with 15 bases left in between. CDR3 bases: TGTGCCAGCAGCTTAGTTAGGCAGGGTGGGGCAGATACGCAGTATTTT. It codes for CASSLVRQGGADTQYF.

The J gene is TRBJ2-7, the V gene TRBV29-1; D uncertain. V was cut by 4 bases and J by 2 bases, with 12 bases left in between. Germline values: CDR1 SQVTM, CDR2 ANQGSEA. This CDR3 has 13 amino acids. The CDR3 coding sequence is TGCAGCGTTGTATCAGGTGTAACCTACGAGCAGTACTTC. It yields the protein CSVVSGVTYEQYF.

This chain joins TRBV12-3 or TRBV12-4 and TRBJ2-1; the D is unclear. The CDR3 consists of 11 residues. The V end lost 4 bases, the J end lost 9 bases, and 7 bases lay between the germline ends. The CDR3 coding sequence is TGTGCCAGCAGTTCGGGTGGTGAGCAGTTCTTC. Translation gives CASSSGGEQFF.

V gene TRBV28 combines with J gene TRBJ2-7; a possible D gene is TRBD1 (6 bases). The CDR3 totals 15 residues. Trimming shortened V by 4 bases and J by 4 bases, and 17 bases separated the two germline ends. Germline CDR1 is MDHEN and CDR2 is SYDVKM. The CDR3 loop is CASSYPGTLSYEQYF. In DNA, the CDR3 is TGTGCCAGCAGTTACCCTGGGACATTGAGTTACGAGCAGTACTTC.

The V and J genes are TRBV6-5 and TRBJ2-7; 7 positions agree with TRBD2. This CDR3 comprises 13 residues. Germline trimming cut 8 bases from V and 3 bases from J; bases unmatched to any gene: 7. Germline V CDR1 and CDR2: MNHEY, SVGAGI. DNA for the CDR3: TGTGCCAGCGAGCGGGGAGGATACTACGAGCAGTACTTC. It codes for CASERGGYYEQYF.

The chain joins TRBV9 to TRBJ2-1; either TRBD1 or TRBD2 may fit D (5 bases each). Trimming cost V 4 bases and J 4 bases, with 12 bases left between them. Germline V CDR1 and CDR2: SGDLS, YYNGEE. This CDR3 comprises 14 residues. CDR3 DNA: TGTGCCAGCAGCCCAAGTGGGGGATACAATGAGCAGTTCTTC. Translated: CASSPSGGYNEQFF.

This rearrangement joins TRBV19 to TRBJ2-1; 12 nucleotides align to TRBD2. V dropped 2 bases and J dropped 6; count of bases not matched to a gene: 8. Germline loops: CDR1 LNHDA, CDR2 SQIVND (reference sequence). CDR3 length: 17 amino acids. CDR3 DNA sequence: TGTGCCAGTAGTATATGGCTAGCGGGAGGGCCCGTCAATGAGCAGTTCTTC. Protein: CASSIWLAGGPVNEQFF.

The table lists this clone with a few counts. V usage is TRBV7-8 and J usage is TRBJ1-1; D unresolved. This CDR3 has 12 residues. Trimming took off 1 base at V and 4 bases at J, with 4 bases between the two ends. Germline V gives CDR1 SGHVS, CDR2 FQNEAQ. The CDR3 sequence: CASSLGPTEAFF. CDR3 in DNA: TGTGCCAGCAGCTTAGGGCCCACTGAAGCTTTCTTT.

This rearrangement joins TRBV9 to TRBJ1-2; TRBD1 matches at 7 bases. The CDR3 extends over 15 amino acids. CDR1 and CDR2 (germline): SGDLS, YYNGEE. The V and J ends lost 5 bases and 7 bases, in that order; junction bases with no gene match: 14. CDR3 protein: CASRRDSSFTSGYTF. CDR3 nucleotide sequence: TGTGCCAGCAGGCGGGACAGCTCTTTTACTAGTGGCTACACCTTC.

The rearrangement uses TRBV30 and TRBJ2-5, with 12 bases aligning to TRBD1. Germline CDR1 and CDR2: GTSNPN and SVGIG (reference sequence). V lost 3 bases, J lost 6 bases, and 8 bases stayed unmatched. The CDR3 extends over 15 amino acids. The CDR3 DNA sequence: TGTGCCTGGAGCCCCGGGACAGGGGGCGGAAAGACCCAGTACTTC. Amino acid sequence: CAWSPGTGGGKTQYF.

This clone was counted once. V and J are TRBV19 and TRBJ2-1, with no clear D. The germline V gene has CDR1 LNHDA and CDR2 SQIVND (reference sequence). V was shortened by 4 bases and J by 3 bases, with 10 bases between the two germline ends. The CDR3 spans 14 residues. CDR3 DNA sequence: TGTGCCAGTAGTAGTGGGCTGGTCTACAATGAGCAGTTCTTC. This translates into CASSSGLVYNEQFF.

The V and J genes are TRBV28 and TRBJ1-1, with D uncertain. The germline V and J ends were trimmed by 7 bases and 4 bases, with 13 bases remaining between them. The germline CDR1 and CDR2 sequences are MDHEN and SYDVKM. The CDR3 runs 13 residues. The CDR3 here is CASTQDRATEAFF. For the CDR3, the DNA is TGTGCCAGCACCCAAGACCGGGCCACTGAAGCTTTCTTT.

This chain links TRBV9 with TRBJ2-1; D might be TRBD2 (6 bases). The CDR3 consists of 17 residues. Trimming shortened V by 3 bases and J by 1 base, and 17 bases separated the two germline ends. Germline values: CDR1 SGDLS, CDR2 YYNGEE. The CDR3 here is CASSAYQMGGSYNEQFF. CDR3 DNA: TGTGCCAGCAGCGCCTACCAAATGGGAGGATCCTACAATGAGCAGTTCTTC. Full variable domain (rest looked up from reference TRBV9 and TRBJ2-1): DSGVTQTPKHLITATGQRVTLRCSPRSGDLSVYWYQQSLDQGLQFLIQYYNGEERAKGNILERFSAQQFPDLHSELNLSSLELGDSALYFCASSAYQMGGSYNEQFFGPGTRLTVL.

This chain links TRBV4-2 with TRBJ2-1, with 11 positions matching TRBD1. The length of the CDR3 is 20 residues. The germline V gene encodes CDR1 LGHNA and CDR2 YNFKEQ. V lost 1 base to trimming and J lost 8 bases; unmatched junction nucleotides: 19. CDR3 DNA: TGTGCCAGCAGCCAAGGGGTTGGGACAGGGGGATTTCGGGTCTTGGATGAGCAGTTCTTC. As protein: CASSQGVGTGGFRVLDEQFF.

The chain employs TRBV6-1 and TRBJ1-5; D unresolved. Germline CDR1 MNHNS, CDR2 SASEGT. The length of the CDR3 is 12 residues. V was trimmed by 8 bases and J by 5 bases, leaving 10 bases between them. The CDR3 DNA reads TGTGCCAGCGGAAAGGGAGATCAGCCCCAGCATTTT. This translates into CASGKGDQPQHF.

V gene TRBV7-6 combines with J gene TRBJ2-7; D unresolved. Germline V CDR1 and CDR2: SGHVS, FNYEAQ. V shed 1 base and J shed 2 bases, with 9 bases lying between them. CDR3 length: 14 amino acids. The CDR3: CASSLGNGAYEQYF. For the CDR3, the DNA is TGTGCCAGCAGCTTAGGTAACGGTGCCTACGAGCAGTACTTC. Variable domain in full (rest from reference TRBV7-6 and TRBJ2-7): GAGVSQSPRYKVTKRGQDVALRCDPISGHVSLYWYRQALGQGPEFLTYFNYEAQQDKSGLPNDRFSAERPEGSISTLTIQRTEQRDSAMYRCASSLGNGAYEQYFGPGTRLTVT.

The J gene is TRBJ1-6, the V gene TRBV6-2 or TRBV6-3; 8 nucleotides agree with TRBD1. The trim removed 6 bases at V and 7 bases at J, leaving 14 bases unmatched. CDR3 length equals 17 residues. Germline lookup yields CDR1 MNHEY and CDR2 SVGEGT. In DNA form, the CDR3 reads TGTGCCAGCAGCAAAGGACAGGGAAGGATATGGAATTCACCCCTCCACTTT. Protein sequence: CASSKGQGRIWNSPLHF.

The chain uses TRBV28 and TRBJ2-6, with 8 bases lining up with TRBD1. This CDR3 has 16 residues. After removal of 4 bases from V and 2 bases from J, the junction contained 4 bases not matched to a gene. The V gene's germline CDR1 is MDHEN and CDR2 SYDVKM. This chain's CDR3 is CASSSPTGAGANVLTF. Here the CDR3 DNA reads TGTGCCAGCAGTTCTCCGACAGGGGCTGGGGCCAACGTCCTGACTTTC.

The chain couples TRBV5-6 to TRBJ1-2; D is undetermined. This CDR3 region has 14 residues. V was shortened by 0 bases and J by 8 bases, with 14 bases between the two germline ends. The germline V gene has CDR1 SGHDT and CDR2 YYEEEE. CDR3 sequence reads: CASSLDPEVGGYTF. The CDR3 DNA sequence: TGTGCCAGCAGCTTGGACCCGGAGGTGGGAGGCTACACCTTC.

V and J are TRBV7-6 and TRBJ1-3; D is unresolved. This CDR3 is built from 15 residues. Between the trimmed V and J ends, which lost 0 bases and 0 bases, there was a span of 6 bases. Per the germline V gene, CDR1 is SGHVS and CDR2 is FNYEAQ. CDR3 in DNA: TGTGCCAGCAGCTTAGCGTCAGACTCTGGAAACACCATATATTTT. Translation gives CASSLASDSGNTIYF. Complete variable domain (other parts from reference TRBV7-6 and TRBJ1-3): GAGVSQSPRYKVTKRGQDVALRCDPISGHVSLYWYRQALGQGPEFLTYFNYEAQQDKSGLPNDRFSAERPEGSISTLTIQRTEQRDSAMYRCASSLASDSGNTIYFGEGSWLTVV.

This chain connects TRBV10-1 to TRBJ1-2, with TRBD1 matching 7 bases. Looked up from germline, CDR1 is WNHNN and CDR2 is SYGVQD (reference sequence). With 4 bases clipped from V and 3 bases from J, the junction kept 14 bases outside the gene matches. The CDR3 length is 17 residues. The CDR3 DNA reads TGCGCCAGCAGTGCCGCTTTACAGGGGCAGTTACACTATGGCTACACCTTC. Translating it yields CASSAALQGQLHYGYTF.

The V call is TRBV2, the J call TRBJ1-3; D uncertain. The CDR3 has 15 residues. Germline V lookup: CDR1 SNHLY, CDR2 FYNNEI. Deletions cut 2 bases from V and 1 base from J, with 9 bases between. DNA of the CDR3: TGTGCCAGCAGTGAACGGGAGGGTTCTGGAAACACCATATATTTT. Translated, it gives CASSEREGSGNTIYF.

The chain employs TRBV2 and TRBJ2-3, with D hard to call. Germline lookup yields CDR1 SNHLY and CDR2 FYNNEI. The CDR3 has 13 amino acids. V was trimmed by 9 bases and J by 2 bases, leaving 12 bases between them. CDR3 residues: CASRVASTDTQYF. The CDR3 region has the DNA TGTGCCAGTCGAGTGGCTTCCACAGATACGCAGTATTTT.

The gene calls are TRBV5-1 and TRBJ1-2, with TRBD1 identical over 7 bases. The J segment lost 0 bases and the V segment lost 4 bases, leaving 18 bases of the junction unmatched. The CDR3 contains 19 residues. Germline-derived CDR1 and CDR2 are SGHRS and YFSETQ. The CDR3 DNA follows: TGCGCCAGCAGCGTGGGGCCCTTTCGGGACAGATACTCTAACTATGGCTACACCTTC. Translation gives CASSVGPFRDRYSNYGYTF.

This clone was found once. The chain carries TRBV9 and TRBJ2-1; TRBD2 agrees at 7 bases. The V and J ends lost 0 bases and 4 bases, in that order; junction bases with no gene match: 7. This CDR3 comprises 16 residues. Germline V gene data show CDR1 as SGDLS and CDR2 as YYNGEE. In nucleotides, the CDR3 is TGTGCCAGCAGCGTAGGGGCTAGCGGCGCATACAATGAGCAGTTCTTC. Translated, it gives CASSVGASGAYNEQFF.

The chain couples TRBV6-2 or TRBV6-3 to TRBJ2-6; D remains unclear. Trimming shortened V by 2 bases and J by 1 base, and 15 bases separated the two germline ends. Per germline, CDR1 MNHEY and CDR2 SVGEGT. This CDR3 spans 18 amino acids. In nucleotides, the CDR3 is TGTGCCAGCAGTTACCCCCCCCAGGACGGATCTGGGGCCAACGTCCTGACTTTC. Translated, it gives CASSYPPQDGSGANVLTF.

The chain employs TRBV9 and TRBJ1-4; the match to TRBD1 covers 7 bases. The CDR3 covers 15 residues. The germline V gene encodes CDR1 SGDLS and CDR2 YYNGEE. V shed 3 bases, J shed 3 bases, and the junction held 5 bases outside the gene matches. The CDR3 DNA reads as TGTGCCAGCAGCGAGTGGACAGGCCCTAATGAAAAACTGTTTTTT. Its translation is CASSEWTGPNEKLFF.

The V call is TRBV3-1 (or the pseudogene TRBV3-2), the J call TRBJ2-7, with D possibly being TRBD1 (5 bases). The CDR3 length is 16 residues. From germline, CDR1 is LGHDT and CDR2 YNNKEL (reference sequence). V was shortened by 1 base and J by 4 bases, with 17 bases between the two germline ends. The CDR3 is CASSQGDGQGSYEQYF. The CDR3 region has the DNA TGTGCCAGCAGCCAAGGAGACGGTCAGGGATCATACGAGCAGTACTTC.

The sample holds one count of this clone. The chain is built from TRBV28 and TRBJ2-2; tentatively, D is TRBD1 (6 bases). V lost 4 bases and J 6 bases, leaving 9 bases between the germline ends. The length of the CDR3 is 13 residues. CDR1 MDHEN and CDR2 SYDVKM come from the germline V gene. The CDR3 reads CASSSTGPGELFF. The CDR3 DNA follows: TGTGCCAGCAGTTCGACAGGACCCGGGGAGCTGTTTTTT.

The chain links TRBV27 to TRBJ1-1; D unclear. From germline, CDR1 is MNHEY and CDR2 SMNVEV (reference sequence). Trimming removed 0 bases from V and 0 bases from J, with 8 bases in between. This CDR3 has 15 residues. The CDR3 nucleotides are TGTGCCAGCAGTTTATCACGCGATATGAACACTGAAGCTTTCTTT. Amino acid sequence: CASSLSRDMNTEAFF.